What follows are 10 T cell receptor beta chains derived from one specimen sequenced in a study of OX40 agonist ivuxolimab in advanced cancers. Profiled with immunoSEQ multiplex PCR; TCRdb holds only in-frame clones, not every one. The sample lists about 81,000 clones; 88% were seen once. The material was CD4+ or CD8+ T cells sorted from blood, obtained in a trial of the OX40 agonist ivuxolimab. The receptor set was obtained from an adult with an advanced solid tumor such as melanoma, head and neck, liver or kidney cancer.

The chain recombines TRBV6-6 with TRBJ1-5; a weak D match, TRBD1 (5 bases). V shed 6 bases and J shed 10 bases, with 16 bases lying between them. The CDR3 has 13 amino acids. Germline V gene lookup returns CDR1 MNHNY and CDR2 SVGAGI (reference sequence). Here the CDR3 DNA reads TGTGCCAGCAGCCACCGGGACGGGGGTCCCCAGCATTTT. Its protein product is CASSHRDGGPQHF.

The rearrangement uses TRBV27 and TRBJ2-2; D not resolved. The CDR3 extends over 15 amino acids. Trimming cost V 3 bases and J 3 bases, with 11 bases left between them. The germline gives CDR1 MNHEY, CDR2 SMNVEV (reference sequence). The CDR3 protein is CASSLKGADTGELFF. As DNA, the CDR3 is TGTGCCAGCAGTTTGAAGGGCGCGGACACCGGGGAGCTGTTTTTT.

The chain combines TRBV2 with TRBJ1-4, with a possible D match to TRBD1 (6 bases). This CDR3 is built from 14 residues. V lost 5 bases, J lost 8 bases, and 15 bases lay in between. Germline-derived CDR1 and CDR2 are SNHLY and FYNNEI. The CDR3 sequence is CASSPLRTDEKLFF. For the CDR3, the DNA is TGTGCCAGCAGTCCTTTACGGACAGACGAAAAACTGTTTTTT.

DNA of the CDR3: TGTGCCAGCAGCTATACAGGTGTACCTGGAAACACCATATATTTT. Translation: CASSYTGVPGNTIYF. The rearrangement links TRBV6-5 to TRBJ1-3; D is perhaps TRBD1 (5 bases). V gave up 6 bases and J gave up 2 bases, with 14 bases separating them. The CDR3 covers 15 residues. Germline CDR1 reads MNHEY; CDR2 reads SVGAGI.

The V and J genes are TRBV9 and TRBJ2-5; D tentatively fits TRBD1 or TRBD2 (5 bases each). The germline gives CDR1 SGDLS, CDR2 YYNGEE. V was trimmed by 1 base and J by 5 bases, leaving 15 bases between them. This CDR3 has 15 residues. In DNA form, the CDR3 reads TGTGCCAGCAGCGTATCCACCGGGACCCCCGAGACCCAGTACTTC. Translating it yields CASSVSTGTPETQYF.

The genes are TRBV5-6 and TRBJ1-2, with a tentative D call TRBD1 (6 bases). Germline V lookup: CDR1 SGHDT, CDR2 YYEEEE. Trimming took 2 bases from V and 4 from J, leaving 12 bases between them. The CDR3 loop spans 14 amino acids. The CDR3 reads CASSFFSGAYGYTF. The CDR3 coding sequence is TGTGCCAGCAGCTTTTTTTCAGGGGCCTATGGCTACACCTTC.

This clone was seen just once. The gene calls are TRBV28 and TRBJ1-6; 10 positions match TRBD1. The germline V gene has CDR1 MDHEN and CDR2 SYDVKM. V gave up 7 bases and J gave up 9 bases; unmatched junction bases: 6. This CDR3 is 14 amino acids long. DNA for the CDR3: TGTGCCAGCACCCCCGGGACAGGGGTTTCACCCCTCCACTTT. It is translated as CASTPGTGVSPLHF.

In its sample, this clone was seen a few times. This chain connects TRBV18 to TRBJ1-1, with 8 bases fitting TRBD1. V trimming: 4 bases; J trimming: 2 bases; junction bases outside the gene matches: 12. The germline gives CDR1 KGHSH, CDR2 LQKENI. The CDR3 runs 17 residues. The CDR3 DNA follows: TGTGCCAGCTCACAACGCCCCCAGGGGGCGCGAAACACTGAAGCTTTCTTT. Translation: CASSQRPQGARNTEAFF.

The CDR3 DNA is TGTGCCAGCAGCCCCGCGGAAGGGCATGAGCAGTTCTTC. As protein: CASSPAEGHEQFF. The chain couples TRBV7-2 to TRBJ2-1, with unresolved D. This CDR3 has 13 amino acids. Germline CDR1 and CDR2: SGHTA and FQGNSA. Deletions cut 5 bases from V and 8 bases from J, with 13 bases between.

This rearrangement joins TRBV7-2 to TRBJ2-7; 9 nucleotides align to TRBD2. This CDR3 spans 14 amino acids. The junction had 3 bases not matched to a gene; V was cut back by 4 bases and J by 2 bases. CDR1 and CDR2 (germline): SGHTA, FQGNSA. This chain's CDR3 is CASSWRGGPYEQYF. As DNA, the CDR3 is TGTGCCAGCAGCTGGCGGGGGGGCCCCTACGAGCAGTACTTC.